The rows below give T cell receptor beta chains drawn from one sample of a study of cytomegalovirus exposure and HLA in healthy donors. Assay used: immunoSEQ multiplex PCR; TCRdb lists only in-frame clones, some missing. The sample lists under 300,000 clones, about 80% occurring once. Sequenced: PBMCs. These receptors came from a woman aged 55-70 years in good health and CMV-seropositive. Both conserved end residues are part of each CDR3. A D gene is named only where the DNA matches it firmly. The size field is filled for only some rows; it gives once, few, many or a size class.

V gene,D gene,clone size,J gene,CDR3 protein,CDR3 DNA
TRBV27,-,-,TRBJ1-5,CASSQRRDNQPQHF,TGTGCCAGCAGCCAGAGGCGTGACAATCAGCCCCAGCATTTT
TRBV29-1,TRBD1,-,TRBJ2-5,CSVNRGQETQYF,TGCAGCGTGAACAGGGGGCAAGAGACCCAGTACTTC
TRBV18,TRBD2,once,TRBJ2-3,CASSPRGGRGTVDTQYF,TGTGCCAGCTCACCACGCGGCGGGAGGGGGACAGTAGATACGCAGTATTTT
TRBV11-2,TRBD2,-,TRBJ2-3,CASSLRAGVDTDTQYF,TGTGCCAGCAGCTTACGAGCGGGAGTTGACACAGATACGCAGTATTTT
TRBV5-1,TRBD1,-,TRBJ2-7,CASSSSSSGGANHEQYF,TGCGCCAGCAGCTCGTCCTCCTCAGGGGGCGCGAATCACGAGCAGTACTTC
TRBV11-2,-,-,TRBJ2-1,CASSPGDRGYYNEQFF,TGTGCCAGCAGCCCCGGCGACCGCGGCTACTACAATGAGCAGTTCTTC
TRBV6-1,-,-,TRBJ1-2,CASSETGSGYTF,TGTGCCAGCAGTGAAACCGGGAGCGGCTACACCTTC
TRBV9,-,few,TRBJ2-3,CASSVGSGARTDTQYF,TGTGCCAGCAGCGTAGGTAGCGGAGCGCGCACAGATACGCAGTATTTT
TRBV7-3,-,few,TRBJ2-1,CASSPTGNEQFF,TGTGCCAGCAGCCCAACGGGCAATGAGCAGTTCTTC
TRBV19,-,-,TRBJ2-2,CASSKLGGNGELFF,TGTGCCAGTAGTAAACTTGGAGGGAACGGGGAGCTGTTTTTT
TRBV6-5,-,-,TRBJ1-2,CASSPTETNYGYTF,TGTGCCAGCAGCCCAACAGAGACTAACTATGGCTACACCTTC
TRBV18,-,-,TRBJ1-5,CASSQSRVPESNQPQHF,TGTGCCAGCTCACAGAGCAGGGTCCCTGAGTCCAATCAGCCCCAGCATTTT
TRBV19,TRBD1,once,TRBJ1-2,CASKRDRAVGYTF,TGTGCCAGTAAAAGGGACAGGGCGGTCGGCTACACCTTC
TRBV13,TRBD2,few,TRBJ2-1,CASSPQVGTRSNEQFF,TGTGCCAGCAGCCCCCAAGTCGGGACTAGAAGCAATGAGCAGTTCTTC
TRBV5-1,TRBD2,-,TRBJ2-2,CASSFALAGDTGELFF,TGCGCCAGCAGCTTCGCGCTAGCGGGAGACACCGGGGAGCTGTTTTTT
TRBV19,-,-,TRBJ2-7,CASSTGANYEQYF,TGTGCCAGTAGTACAGGGGCCAACTACGAGCAGTACTTC
TRBV18,TRBD1,-,TRBJ2-7,CASSPGQGNSYEQYF,TGTGCCAGCTCTCCGGGACAGGGGAACTCCTACGAGCAGTACTTC
TRBV19,TRBD2,-,TRBJ2-5,CATSNSGRGVARETQYF,TGTGCCACCAGTAATAGCGGCCGGGGGGTGGCAAGGGAGACCCAGTACTTC
TRBV10-3,-,-,TRBJ2-1,CAISAIGGVGSYNEQFF,TGTGCCATCAGCGCGATTGGTGGAGTCGGCTCCTACAATGAGCAGTTCTTC
TRBV27,TRBD2,-,TRBJ2-1,CASSRGLAVSYNEQFF,TGTGCCAGCAGTAGGGGACTAGCGGTCTCCTACAATGAGCAGTTCTTC
TRBV6-1,-,-,TRBJ2-7,CASSAPLRGRYSYEQYF,TGTGCCAGCAGTGCCCCTTTAAGGGGCCGGTACTCCTACGAGCAGTACTTC
TRBV12-1,-,-,TRBJ1-1,CASSPGQNTEAFF,TGTGCCAGCAGCCCGGGACAGAACACTGAAGCTTTCTTT
TRBV7-3,TRBD2,-,TRBJ2-3,CASSKSGKTDTQYF,TGTGCCAGCAGCAAAAGCGGGAAGACAGATACGCAGTATTTT
TRBV10-2,-,-,TRBJ2-7,CASSAGQGGYEQYF,TGCGCCAGCAGTGCTGGGCAGGGTGGTTACGAGCAGTACTTC
TRBV28,-,-,TRBJ2-2,CASSRTSGELFF,TGTGCCAGCAGCCGTACATCCGGGGAGCTGTTTTTT
TRBV28,TRBD2,-,TRBJ2-1,CASSPPLSGSFYNEQFF,TGTGCCAGCAGTCCCCCCCTTAGCGGGAGCTTTTACAATGAGCAGTTCTTC
TRBV9,TRBD1,-,TRBJ1-4,CASSSSRQGDEKLFF,TGTGCCAGCAGCTCCTCACGACAGGGTGATGAAAAACTGTTTTTT
TRBV27,TRBD2,-,TRBJ2-7,CASRTWDQRGEQYF,TGTGCCAGCAGAACCTGGGACCAGCGGGGGGAGCAGTACTTC
TRBV7-9,-,once,TRBJ1-5,CASSLAGGDNQPQHF,TGTGCCAGCAGCTTAGCAGGGGGAGATAATCAGCCCCAGCATTTT
TRBV4-1,-,-,TRBJ1-2,CASSRDGRQEHGYTF,TGCGCCAGCAGCCGAGACGGTCGACAAGAGCATGGCTACACCTTC
TRBV14,-,-,TRBJ1-3,CASSKGAGNTIYF,TGTGCCAGCAGCAAAGGTGCGGGAAACACCATATATTTT
TRBV5-1,-,-,TRBJ2-1,CASSFTSGERYNEQFF,TGCGCCAGCAGCTTTACCTCAGGGGAGCGGTACAATGAGCAGTTCTTC
TRBV2,TRBD2,once,TRBJ2-7,CASSSGSYEQYF,TGTGCCAGCAGTAGCGGGAGTTACGAGCAGTACTTC
TRBV19,TRBD1,-,TRBJ1-2,CASSPGTGGRYGYTF,TGTGCCAGTAGTCCCGGGACAGGGGGGCGGTATGGCTACACCTTC
TRBV1,-,-,TRBJ2-7,CTSSQALRAYEQYF,TGCACCAGCAGCCAAGCCCTCCGTGCGTACGAGCAGTACTTC
TRBV28,-,-,TRBJ2-6,CASSFQGFVSGANVLTF,TGTGCCAGCAGTTTTCAGGGGTTTGTCTCTGGGGCCAACGTCCTGACTTTC
TRBV30,-,-,TRBJ2-2,CAWRTRLIPNTGELFF,TGTGCCTGGAGGACCAGACTGATTCCGAACACCGGGGAGCTGTTTTTT
TRBV2,-,-,TRBJ2-2,CASMRDTGLSGELFF,TGTGCCAGCATGAGAGATACGGGGTTGTCCGGGGAGCTGTTTTTT
TRBV7-3,-,-,TRBJ2-1,CASSPSSYNEQFF,TGTGCCAGCAGCCCGAGCTCCTACAATGAGCAGTTCTTC
TRBV10-3,-,-,TRBJ2-2,CAISESGGLNTGELFF,TGTGCCATCAGTGAGTCGGGGGGGCTCAACACCGGGGAGCTGTTTTTT
TRBV18,TRBD1,-,TRBJ2-1,CASSPLGGDGYNEQFF,TGTGCCAGCTCACCCTTAGGGGGCGACGGGTACAATGAGCAGTTCTTC
TRBV5-1,TRBD2,-,TRBJ2-1,CASSTDLPGLAGGNEQFF,TGCGCCAGCAGCACGGACCTGCCGGGACTAGCGGGAGGGAATGAGCAGTTCTTC
TRBV7-6,TRBD2,-,TRBJ2-1,CASSLEAGGYNEQFF,TGTGCCAGCAGCTTAGAAGCGGGAGGCTACAATGAGCAGTTCTTC
TRBV19,TRBD1,-,TRBJ1-1,CASSILFYRGMNTEAFF,TGTGCCAGTAGTATTCTTTTCTACAGGGGGATGAACACTGAAGCTTTCTTT
TRBV5-1,TRBD2,-,TRBJ2-7,CASSQWGLAGDDEQYF,TGCGCCAGCAGCCAGTGGGGTCTAGCGGGAGATGACGAGCAGTACTTC
TRBV6-5,TRBD1,few,TRBJ2-7,CASSWTGGAYEQYF,TGTGCCAGCAGTTGGACAGGGGGCGCCTACGAGCAGTACTTC